The following is a T cell receptor beta chain sequence with its context. Its target is not known. This CDR3 spans 16 amino acids. Germline values: CDR1 MNHNS, CDR2 SASEGT. The data originate from a study of monozygotic twins with inflammatory bowel disease. Study-wide points: The existence of one strong signal or clonotype linked to IBD lacked support.

cDNA was produced in eight separate reactions per sample. TCRdb reprocessed the 5' RACE reads; each CDR3 protein has one entry and no DNA is given. Recorded for this sample: 88,000 or so distinct CDR3 sequences. The chain joins TRBV6-1 to TRBJ2-7; TCRdb names TRBD1, which stays unverified in the absence of DNA. This receptor was obtained from a human donor with ulcerative colitis or Crohn's disease, or a healthy co-twin of an affected twin (not recorded which). The sequencing input was blood. Here the CDR3 reads CASSPLRTGGFDEQYF.